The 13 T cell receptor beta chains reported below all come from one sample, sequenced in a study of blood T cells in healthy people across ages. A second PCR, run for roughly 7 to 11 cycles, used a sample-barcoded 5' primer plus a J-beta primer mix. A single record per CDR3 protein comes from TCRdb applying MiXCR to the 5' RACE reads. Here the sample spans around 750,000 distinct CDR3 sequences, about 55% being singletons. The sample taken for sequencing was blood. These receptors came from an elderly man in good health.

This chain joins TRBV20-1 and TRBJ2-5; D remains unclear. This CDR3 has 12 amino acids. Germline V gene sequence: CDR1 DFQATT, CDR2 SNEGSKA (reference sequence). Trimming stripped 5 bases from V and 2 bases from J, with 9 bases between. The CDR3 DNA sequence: TGCAGTGCTCCGGGCGATCAAGAGACCCAGTACTTC. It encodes CSAPGDQETQYF.

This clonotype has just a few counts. CDR3: CASSPGLAGVLSEQYF. DNA of the CDR3: TGTGCCAGCTCACCAGGGCTAGCGGGAGTTTTGAGCGAGCAGTACTTC. The chain is built from TRBV18 and TRBJ2-5; 10 nucleotides agree with TRBD2. The J call could be wrong; TRBJ2-7 is a better fit for the DNA end. The CDR3 totals 16 residues. Germline V gives CDR1 KGHSH, CDR2 LQKENI.

The CDR3 sequence is CATSDFPRDYNEQFF. For the CDR3, the DNA is TGTGCCACCAGTGATTTCCCTAGAGACTACAATGAGCAGTTCTTC. This sequence joins TRBV24-1 and TRBJ2-1; D gene ambiguous. The V gene's germline CDR1 is KGHDR and CDR2 SFDVKD. The CDR3 spans 15 residues. With 1 base removed from V and 3 bases from J, the gap between germline ends came to 9 bases.

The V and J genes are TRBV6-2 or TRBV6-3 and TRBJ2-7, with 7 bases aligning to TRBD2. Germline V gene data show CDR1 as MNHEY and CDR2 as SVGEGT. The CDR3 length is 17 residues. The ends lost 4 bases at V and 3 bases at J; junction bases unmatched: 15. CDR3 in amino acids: CASSSILGGDSVYEQYF. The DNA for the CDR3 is TGTGCCAGCAGTTCTATCCTTGGGGGGGACTCAGTCTACGAGCAGTACTTC.

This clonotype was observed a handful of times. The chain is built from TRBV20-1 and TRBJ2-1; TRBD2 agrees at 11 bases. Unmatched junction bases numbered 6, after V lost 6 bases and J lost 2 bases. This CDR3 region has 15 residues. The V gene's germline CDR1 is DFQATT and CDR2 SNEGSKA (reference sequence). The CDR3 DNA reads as TGCAGTGCAACCGGGACTAGCGGACCCTACAATGAGCAGTTCTTC. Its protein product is CSATGTSGPYNEQFF.

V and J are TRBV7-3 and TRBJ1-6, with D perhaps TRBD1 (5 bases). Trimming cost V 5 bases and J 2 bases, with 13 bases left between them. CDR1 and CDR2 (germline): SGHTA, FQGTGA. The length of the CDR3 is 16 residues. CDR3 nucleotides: TGTGCCAGCAGCCTCGAGGGGAGCCCCTATAATTCACCCCTCCACTTT. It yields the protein CASSLEGSPYNSPLHF. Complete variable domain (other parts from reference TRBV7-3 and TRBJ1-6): GAGVSQTPSNKVTEKGKYVELRCDPISGHTALYWYRQSLGQGPEFLIYFQGTGAADDSGLPNDRFFAVRPEGSVSTLKIQRTERGDSAVYLCASSLEGSPYNSPLHFGNGTRLTVT.

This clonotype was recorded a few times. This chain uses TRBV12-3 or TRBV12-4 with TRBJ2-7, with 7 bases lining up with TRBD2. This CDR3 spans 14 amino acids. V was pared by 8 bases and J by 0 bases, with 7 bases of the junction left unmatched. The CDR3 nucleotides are TGTGCCAGCGGGAGGGGTGGCAGCTCCTACGAGCAGTACTTC. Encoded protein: CASGRGGSSYEQYF.

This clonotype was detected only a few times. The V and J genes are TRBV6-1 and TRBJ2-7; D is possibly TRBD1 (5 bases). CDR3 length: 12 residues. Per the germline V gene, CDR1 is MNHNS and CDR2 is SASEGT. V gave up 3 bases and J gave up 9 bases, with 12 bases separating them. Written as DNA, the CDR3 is TGTGCCAGCAGTGACTCCCAGGGTGTGCAGTACTTC. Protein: CASSDSQGVQYF.

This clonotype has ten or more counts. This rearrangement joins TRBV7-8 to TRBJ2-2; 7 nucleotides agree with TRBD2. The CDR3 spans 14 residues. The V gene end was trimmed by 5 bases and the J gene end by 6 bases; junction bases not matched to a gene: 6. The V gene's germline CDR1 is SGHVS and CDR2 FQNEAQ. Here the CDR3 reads CASSQAGIAGELFF. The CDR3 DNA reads TGTGCCAGCAGCCAAGCGGGAATCGCCGGGGAGCTGTTTTTT.

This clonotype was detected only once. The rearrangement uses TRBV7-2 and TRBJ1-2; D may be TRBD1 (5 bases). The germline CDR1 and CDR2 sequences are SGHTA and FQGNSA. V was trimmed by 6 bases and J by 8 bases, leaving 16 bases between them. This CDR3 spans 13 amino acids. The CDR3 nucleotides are TGTGCCAGCAGTGGCGGGGGTCCTGACGGCTACACCTTC. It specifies CASSGGGPDGYTF.

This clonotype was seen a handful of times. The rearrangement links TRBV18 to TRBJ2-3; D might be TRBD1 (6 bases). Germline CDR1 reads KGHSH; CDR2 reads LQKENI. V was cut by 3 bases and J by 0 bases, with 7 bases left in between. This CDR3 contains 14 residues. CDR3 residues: CASSPTGSTDTQYF. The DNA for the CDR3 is TGTGCCAGCTCACCTACAGGGAGCACAGATACGCAGTATTTT.

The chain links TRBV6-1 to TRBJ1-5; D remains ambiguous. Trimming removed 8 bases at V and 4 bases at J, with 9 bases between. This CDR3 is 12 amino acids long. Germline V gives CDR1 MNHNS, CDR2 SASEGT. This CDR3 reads CASDAGNQPQHF. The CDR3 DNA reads TGTGCCAGCGACGCGGGGAATCAGCCCCAGCATTTT.

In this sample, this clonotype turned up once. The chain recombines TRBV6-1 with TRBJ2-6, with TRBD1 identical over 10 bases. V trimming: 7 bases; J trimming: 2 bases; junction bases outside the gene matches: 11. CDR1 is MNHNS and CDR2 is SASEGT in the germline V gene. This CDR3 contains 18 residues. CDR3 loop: CASIPWGQGRPGANVLTF. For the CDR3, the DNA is TGTGCCAGCATCCCTTGGGGACAGGGGAGGCCTGGGGCCAACGTCCTGACTTTC.